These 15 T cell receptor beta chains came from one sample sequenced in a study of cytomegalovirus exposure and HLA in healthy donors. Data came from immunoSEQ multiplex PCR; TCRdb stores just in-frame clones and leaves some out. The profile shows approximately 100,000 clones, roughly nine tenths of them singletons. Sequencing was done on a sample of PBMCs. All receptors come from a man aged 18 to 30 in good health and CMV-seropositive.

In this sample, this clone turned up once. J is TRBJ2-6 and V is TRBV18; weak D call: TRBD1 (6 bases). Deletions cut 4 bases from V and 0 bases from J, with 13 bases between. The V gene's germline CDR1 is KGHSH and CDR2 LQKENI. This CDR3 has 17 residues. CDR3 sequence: CASSRPGQSSGANVLTF. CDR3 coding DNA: TGTGCCAGCTCACGGCCGGGACAAAGCTCTGGGGCCAACGTCCTGACTTTC.

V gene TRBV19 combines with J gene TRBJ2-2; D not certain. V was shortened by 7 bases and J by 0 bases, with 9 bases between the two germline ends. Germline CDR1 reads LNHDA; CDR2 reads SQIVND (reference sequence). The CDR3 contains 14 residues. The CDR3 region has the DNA TGTGCCAGTAACTTGCAGGCGAACACCGGGGAGCTGTTTTTT. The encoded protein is CASNLQANTGELFF. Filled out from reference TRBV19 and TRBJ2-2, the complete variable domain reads DGGITQSPKYLFRKEGQNVTLSCEQNLNHDAMYWYRQDPGQGLRLIYYSQIVNDFQKGDIAEGYSVSREKKESFPLTVTSAQKNPTAFYLCASNLQANTGELFFGEGSRLTVL.

The chain's CDR3 is CASNNDREYGYTF. The CDR3 DNA follows: TGTGCCAGCAACAATGACAGGGAGTATGGCTACACCTTC. The J gene is TRBJ1-2, the V gene TRBV5-4, with 7 bases matching TRBD1. The CDR3 runs to 13 residues. CDR1 is SGHNT and CDR2 is YYREEE in the germline V gene (reference sequence). With V trimmed by 6 bases and J by 5 bases, 7 bases remained unmatched.

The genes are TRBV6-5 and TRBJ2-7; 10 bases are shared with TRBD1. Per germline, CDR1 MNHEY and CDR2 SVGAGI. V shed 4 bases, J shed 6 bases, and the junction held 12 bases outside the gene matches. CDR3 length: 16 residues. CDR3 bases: TGTGCCAGCAGTTCTCATGTCCCGGGACAGGGGCGCGAGCAGTACTTC. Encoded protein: CASSSHVPGQGREQYF.

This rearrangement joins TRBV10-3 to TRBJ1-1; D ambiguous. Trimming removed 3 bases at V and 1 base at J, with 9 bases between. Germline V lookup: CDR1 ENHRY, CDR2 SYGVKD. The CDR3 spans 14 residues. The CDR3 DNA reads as TGTGCCATCAGTGATCTGAGAGAGAACACTGAAGCTTTCTTT. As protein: CAISDLRENTEAFF.

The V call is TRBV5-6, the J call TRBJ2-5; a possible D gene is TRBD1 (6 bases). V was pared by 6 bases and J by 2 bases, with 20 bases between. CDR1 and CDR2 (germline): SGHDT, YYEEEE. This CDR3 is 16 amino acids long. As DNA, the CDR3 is TGTGCCAGCAACTACATTGGGGGCGCGGGTCAAGAGACCCAGTACTTC. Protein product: CASNYIGGAGQETQYF.

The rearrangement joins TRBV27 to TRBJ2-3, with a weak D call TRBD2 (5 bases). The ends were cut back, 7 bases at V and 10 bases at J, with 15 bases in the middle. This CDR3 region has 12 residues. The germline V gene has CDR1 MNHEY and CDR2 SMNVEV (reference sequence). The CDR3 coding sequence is TGTGCCAGCACCATCTACGGGGTGGCGCAGTATTTT. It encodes CASTIYGVAQYF.

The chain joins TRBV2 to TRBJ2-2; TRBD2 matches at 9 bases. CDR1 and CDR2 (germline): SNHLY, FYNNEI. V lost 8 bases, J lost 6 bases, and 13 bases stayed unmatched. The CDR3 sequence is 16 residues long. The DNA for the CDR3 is TGTGCCAGCGGGAGTGCACTAGCGGGTACCCCCGGGGAGCTGTTTTTT. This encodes CASGSALAGTPGELFF. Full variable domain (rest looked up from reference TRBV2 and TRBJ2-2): EPEVTQTPSHQVTQMGQEVILRCVPISNHLYFYWYRQILGQKVEFLVSFYNNEISEKSEIFDDQFSVERPDGSNFTLKIRSTKLEDSAMYFCASGSALAGTPGELFFGEGSRLTVL.

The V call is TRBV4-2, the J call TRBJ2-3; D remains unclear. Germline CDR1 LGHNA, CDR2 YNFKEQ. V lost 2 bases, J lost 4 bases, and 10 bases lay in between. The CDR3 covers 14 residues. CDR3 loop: CASSQFYEADTQYF. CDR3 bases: TGTGCCAGCAGCCAATTTTACGAGGCAGATACGCAGTATTTT.

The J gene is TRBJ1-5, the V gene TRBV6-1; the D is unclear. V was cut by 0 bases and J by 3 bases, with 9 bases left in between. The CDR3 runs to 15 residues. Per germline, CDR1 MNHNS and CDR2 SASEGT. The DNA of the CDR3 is TGTGCCAGCAGTGAAGCGTATACTACCAATCAGCCCCAGCATTTT. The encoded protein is CASSEAYTTNQPQHF.

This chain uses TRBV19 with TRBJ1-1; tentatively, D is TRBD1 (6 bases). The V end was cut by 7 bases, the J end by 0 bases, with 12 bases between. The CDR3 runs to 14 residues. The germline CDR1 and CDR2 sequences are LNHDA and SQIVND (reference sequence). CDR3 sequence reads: CASTDRQMNTEAFF. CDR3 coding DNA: TGTGCCAGTACGGACAGACAGATGAACACTGAAGCTTTCTTT. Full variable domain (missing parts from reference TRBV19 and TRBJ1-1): DGGITQSPKYLFRKEGQNVTLSCEQNLNHDAMYWYRQDPGQGLRLIYYSQIVNDFQKGDIAEGYSVSREKKESFPLTVTSAQKNPTAFYLCASTDRQMNTEAFFGQGTRLTVV.

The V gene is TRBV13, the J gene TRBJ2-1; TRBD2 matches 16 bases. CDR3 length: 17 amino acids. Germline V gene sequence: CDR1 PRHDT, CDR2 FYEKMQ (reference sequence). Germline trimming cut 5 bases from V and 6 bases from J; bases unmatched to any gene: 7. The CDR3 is CASSMGLAGGPVNEQFF. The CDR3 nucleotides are TGTGCCAGCAGCATGGGACTAGCGGGAGGGCCGGTCAATGAGCAGTTCTTC. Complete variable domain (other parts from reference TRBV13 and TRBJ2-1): AAGVIQSPRHLIKEKRETATLKCYPIPRHDTVYWYQQGPGQDPQFLISFYEKMQSDKGSIPDRFSAQQFSDYHSELNMSSLELGDSALYFCASSMGLAGGPVNEQFFGPGTRLTVL.

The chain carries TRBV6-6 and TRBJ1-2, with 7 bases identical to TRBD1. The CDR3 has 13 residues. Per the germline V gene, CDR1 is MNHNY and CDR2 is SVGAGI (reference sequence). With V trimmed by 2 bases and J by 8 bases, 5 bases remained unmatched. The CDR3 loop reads CASSYEGARGYTF. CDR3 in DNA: TGTGCCAGCAGTTACGAGGGGGCGCGGGGCTACACCTTC.

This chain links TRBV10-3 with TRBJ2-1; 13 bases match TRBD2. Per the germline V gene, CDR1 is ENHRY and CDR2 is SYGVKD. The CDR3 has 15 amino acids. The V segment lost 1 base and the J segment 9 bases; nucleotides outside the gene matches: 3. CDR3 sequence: CAISEWTSGSTEQFF. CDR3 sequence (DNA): TGTGCCATCAGTGAGTGGACTAGCGGGAGTACTGAGCAGTTCTTC.

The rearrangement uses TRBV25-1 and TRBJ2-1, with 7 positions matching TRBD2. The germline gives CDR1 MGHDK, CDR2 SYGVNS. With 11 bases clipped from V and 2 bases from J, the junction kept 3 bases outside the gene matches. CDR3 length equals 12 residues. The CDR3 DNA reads TGTGCCGCTGGGAGGGCCTACAATGAGCAGTTCTTC. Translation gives CAAGRAYNEQFF.